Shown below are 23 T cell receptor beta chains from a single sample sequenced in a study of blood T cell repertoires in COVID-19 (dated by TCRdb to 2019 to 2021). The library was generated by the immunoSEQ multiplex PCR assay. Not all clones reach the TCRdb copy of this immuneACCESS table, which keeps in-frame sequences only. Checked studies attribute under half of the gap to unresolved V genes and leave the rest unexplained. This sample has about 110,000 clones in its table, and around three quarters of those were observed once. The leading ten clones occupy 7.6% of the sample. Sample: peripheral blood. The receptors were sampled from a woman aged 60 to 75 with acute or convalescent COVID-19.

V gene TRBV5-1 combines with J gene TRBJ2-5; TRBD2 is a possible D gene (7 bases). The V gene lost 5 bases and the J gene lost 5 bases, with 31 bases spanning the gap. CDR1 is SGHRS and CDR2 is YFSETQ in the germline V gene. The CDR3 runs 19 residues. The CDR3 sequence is CASRGGRKGGNRLVETQYF. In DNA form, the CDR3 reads TGCGCCAGCAGGGGAGGGAGAAAGGGGGGCAACCGCCTCGTGGAGACCCAGTACTTC.

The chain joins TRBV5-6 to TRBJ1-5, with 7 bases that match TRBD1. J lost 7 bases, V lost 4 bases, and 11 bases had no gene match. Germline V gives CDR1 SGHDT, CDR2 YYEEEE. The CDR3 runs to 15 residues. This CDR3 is CASSTRQGSGQPQHF. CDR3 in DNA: TGTGCCAGCAGCACACGACAGGGTTCGGGGCAGCCCCAGCATTTT.

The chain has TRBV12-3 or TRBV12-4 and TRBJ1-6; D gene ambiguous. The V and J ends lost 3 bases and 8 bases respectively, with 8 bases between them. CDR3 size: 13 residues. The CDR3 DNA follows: TGTGCCAGCAGTTTCGATCTAGATTCACCCCTCCACTTT. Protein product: CASSFDLDSPLHF.

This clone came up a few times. The CDR3: CASSGDREYGYTF. CDR3 in DNA: TGTGCCAGCAGTGGGGACAGGGAGTATGGCTACACCTTC. The rearrangement joins TRBV2 to TRBJ1-2; TRBD1 matches 9 bases. The trim removed 4 bases at V and 5 bases at J, leaving 2 bases unmatched. The CDR3 totals 13 residues. CDR1 is SNHLY and CDR2 is FYNNEI in the germline V gene.

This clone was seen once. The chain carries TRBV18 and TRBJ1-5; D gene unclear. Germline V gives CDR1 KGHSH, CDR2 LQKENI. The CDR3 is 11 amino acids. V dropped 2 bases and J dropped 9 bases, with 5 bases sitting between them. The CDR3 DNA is TGTGCCAGCTCACCAACCGGGCCCCAGCATTTT. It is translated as CASSPTGPQHF.

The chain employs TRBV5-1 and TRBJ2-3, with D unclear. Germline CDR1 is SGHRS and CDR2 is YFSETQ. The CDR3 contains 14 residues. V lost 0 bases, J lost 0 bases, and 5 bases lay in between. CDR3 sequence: CASSLGGSTDTQYF. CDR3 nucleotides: TGCGCCAGCAGCTTGGGTGGCAGCACAGATACGCAGTATTTT.

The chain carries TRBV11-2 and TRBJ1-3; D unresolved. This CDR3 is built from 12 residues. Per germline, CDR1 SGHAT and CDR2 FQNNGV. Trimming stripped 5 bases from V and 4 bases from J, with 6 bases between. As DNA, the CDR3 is TGTGCCAGCAGCCCCGGGGGAAACACCATATATTTT. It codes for CASSPGGNTIYF.

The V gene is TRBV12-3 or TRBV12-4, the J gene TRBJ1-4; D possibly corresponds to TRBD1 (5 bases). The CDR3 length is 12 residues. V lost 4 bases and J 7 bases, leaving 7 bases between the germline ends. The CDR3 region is CASSSGGEKLFF. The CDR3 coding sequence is TGTGCCAGCAGTTCGGGGGGTGAAAAACTGTTTTTT.

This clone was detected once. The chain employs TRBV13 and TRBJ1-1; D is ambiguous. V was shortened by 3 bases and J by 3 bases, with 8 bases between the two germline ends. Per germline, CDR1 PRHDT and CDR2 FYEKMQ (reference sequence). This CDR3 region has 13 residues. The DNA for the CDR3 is TGTGCCAGCAGCTTGAGGAGAGACACTGAAGCTTTCTTT. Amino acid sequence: CASSLRRDTEAFF.

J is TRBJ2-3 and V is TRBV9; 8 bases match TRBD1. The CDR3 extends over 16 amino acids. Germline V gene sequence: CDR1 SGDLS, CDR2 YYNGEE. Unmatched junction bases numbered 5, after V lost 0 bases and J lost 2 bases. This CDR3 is CASSVGGDRITDTQYF. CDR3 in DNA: TGTGCCAGCAGCGTAGGGGGGGACAGGATCACAGATACGCAGTATTTT.

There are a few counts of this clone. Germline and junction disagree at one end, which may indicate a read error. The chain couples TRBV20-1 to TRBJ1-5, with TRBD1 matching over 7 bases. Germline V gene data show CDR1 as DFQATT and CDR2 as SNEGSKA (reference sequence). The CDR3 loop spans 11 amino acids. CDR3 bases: TGCAGTGCTAGAGGGATAGGGGGCTCTGCTTTT. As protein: CSARGIGGSAF.

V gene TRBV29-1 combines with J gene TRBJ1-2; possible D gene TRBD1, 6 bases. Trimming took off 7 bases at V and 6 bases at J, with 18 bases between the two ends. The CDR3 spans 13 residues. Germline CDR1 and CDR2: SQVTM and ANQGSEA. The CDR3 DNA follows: TGCAGCGATAGAAGCCAGGGGAATGATGGCTACACCTTC. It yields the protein CSDRSQGNDGYTF.

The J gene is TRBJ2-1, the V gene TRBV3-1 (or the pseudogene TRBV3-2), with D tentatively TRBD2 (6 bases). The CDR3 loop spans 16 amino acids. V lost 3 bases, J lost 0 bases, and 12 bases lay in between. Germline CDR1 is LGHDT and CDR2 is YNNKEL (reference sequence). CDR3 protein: CASSHSGSSSYNEQFF. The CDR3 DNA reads TGTGCCAGCAGCCATAGCGGTTCCAGCTCCTACAATGAGCAGTTCTTC.

CDR3 protein: CASSQDPRRTYEQYF. In DNA, the CDR3 is TGTGCCAGCAGCCAAGATCCCCGCAGGACATACGAGCAGTACTTC. The rearrangement uses TRBV3-1 (or the pseudogene TRBV3-2) and TRBJ2-7, with D possibly TRBD1 on 5 matching bases. The germline gives CDR1 LGHDT, CDR2 YNNKEL (reference sequence). V lost 0 bases and J lost 4, with 13 bases in between. The CDR3 sequence is 15 residues long.

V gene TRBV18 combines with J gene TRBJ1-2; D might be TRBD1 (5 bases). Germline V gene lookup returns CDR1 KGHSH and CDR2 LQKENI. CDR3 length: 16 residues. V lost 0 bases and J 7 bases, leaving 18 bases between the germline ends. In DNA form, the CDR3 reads TGTGCCAGCTCACCACCGCTAGAAGGGGCGCGGAGTGGCTACACCTTC. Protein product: CASSPPLEGARSGYTF.

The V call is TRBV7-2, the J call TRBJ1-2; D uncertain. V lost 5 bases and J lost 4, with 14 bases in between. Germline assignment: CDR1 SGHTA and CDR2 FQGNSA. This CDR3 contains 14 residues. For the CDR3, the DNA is TGTGCCAGCAGCCGTGACCTGACGGGCTATGGCTACACCTTC. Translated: CASSRDLTGYGYTF.

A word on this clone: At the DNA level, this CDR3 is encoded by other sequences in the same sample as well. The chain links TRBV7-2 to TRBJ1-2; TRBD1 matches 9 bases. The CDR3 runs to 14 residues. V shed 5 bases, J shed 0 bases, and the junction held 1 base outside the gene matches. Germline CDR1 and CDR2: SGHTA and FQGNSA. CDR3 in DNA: TGTGCCAGCAGCCGGGACAGGGCTAACTATGGCTACACCTTC. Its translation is CASSRDRANYGYTF.

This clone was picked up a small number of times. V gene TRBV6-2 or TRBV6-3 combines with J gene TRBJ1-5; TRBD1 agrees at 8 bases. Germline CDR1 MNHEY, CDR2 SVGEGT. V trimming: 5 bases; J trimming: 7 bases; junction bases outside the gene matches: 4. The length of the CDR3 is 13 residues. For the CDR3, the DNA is TGTGCCAGCAGTCGGACAGGGTACCAGCCCCAGCATTTT. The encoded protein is CASSRTGYQPQHF.

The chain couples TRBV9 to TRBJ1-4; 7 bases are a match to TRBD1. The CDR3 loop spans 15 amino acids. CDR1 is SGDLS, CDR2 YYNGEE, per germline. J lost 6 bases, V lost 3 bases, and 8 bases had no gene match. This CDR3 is CASSDRRGLDEKLFF. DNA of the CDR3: TGTGCCAGCAGCGATCGCAGGGGGTTGGATGAAAAACTGTTTTTT. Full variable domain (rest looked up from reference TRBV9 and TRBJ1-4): DSGVTQTPKHLITATGQRVTLRCSPRSGDLSVYWYQQSLDQGLQFLIQYYNGEERAKGNILERFSAQQFPDLHSELNLSSLELGDSALYFCASSDRRGLDEKLFFGSGTQLSVL.

In nucleotides, the CDR3 is TGCAGTGCTAGTACCGGGACAGGGTTCTATGGCTACACCTTC. This gives the protein CSASTGTGFYGYTF. The rearrangement links TRBV20-1 to TRBJ1-2; 9 nucleotides line up with TRBD1. The CDR3 is 14 residues long. The junction had 6 bases not matched to a gene; V was cut back by 3 bases and J by 4 bases. Germline V CDR1 and CDR2: DFQATT, SNEGSKA (reference sequence).

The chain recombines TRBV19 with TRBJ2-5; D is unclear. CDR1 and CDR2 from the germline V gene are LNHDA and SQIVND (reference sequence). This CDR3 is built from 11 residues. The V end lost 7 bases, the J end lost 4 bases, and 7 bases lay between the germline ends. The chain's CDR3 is CASTAGETQYF. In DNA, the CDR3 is TGTGCCAGTACGGCAGGAGAGACCCAGTACTTC.

In DNA form, the CDR3 reads TGCGCCAGCAGCCCGCGCGGAGCGGGGGGCGGAGAGACCCAGTACTTC. The encoded protein is CASSPRGAGGGETQYF. J is TRBJ2-5 and V is TRBV4-3; 9 bases align to TRBD2. CDR1 LGHNA and CDR2 YSLEER come from the germline V gene. The CDR3 has 16 amino acids. The junction had 10 bases not matched to a gene; V was cut back by 4 bases and J by 4 bases.

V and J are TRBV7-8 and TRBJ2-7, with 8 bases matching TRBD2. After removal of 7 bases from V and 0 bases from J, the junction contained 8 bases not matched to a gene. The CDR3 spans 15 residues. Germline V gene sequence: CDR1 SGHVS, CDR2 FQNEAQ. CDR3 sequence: CASISGAGGSYEQYF. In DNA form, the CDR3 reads TGTGCCAGCATATCCGGTGCGGGGGGCTCCTACGAGCAGTACTTC.